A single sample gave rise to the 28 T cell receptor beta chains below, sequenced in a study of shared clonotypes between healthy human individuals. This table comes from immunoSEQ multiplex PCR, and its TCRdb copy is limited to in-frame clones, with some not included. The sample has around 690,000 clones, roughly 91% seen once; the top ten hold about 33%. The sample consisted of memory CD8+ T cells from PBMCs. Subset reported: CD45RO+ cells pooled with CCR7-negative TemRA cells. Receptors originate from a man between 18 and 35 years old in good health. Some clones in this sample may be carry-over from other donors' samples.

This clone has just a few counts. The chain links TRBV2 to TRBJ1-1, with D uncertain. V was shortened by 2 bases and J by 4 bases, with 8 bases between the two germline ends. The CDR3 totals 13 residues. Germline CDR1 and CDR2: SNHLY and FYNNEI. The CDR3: CASSEIVSTEAFF. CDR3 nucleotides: TGTGCCAGCAGTGAAATCGTTAGCACTGAAGCTTTCTTT.

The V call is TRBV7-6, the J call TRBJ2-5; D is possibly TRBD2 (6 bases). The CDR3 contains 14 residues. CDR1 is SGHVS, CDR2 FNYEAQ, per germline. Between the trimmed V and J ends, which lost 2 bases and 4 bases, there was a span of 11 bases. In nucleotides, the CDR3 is TGTGCCAGCAGCTTATCTTGGGGGGTAGAGACCCAGTACTTC. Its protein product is CASSLSWGVETQYF.

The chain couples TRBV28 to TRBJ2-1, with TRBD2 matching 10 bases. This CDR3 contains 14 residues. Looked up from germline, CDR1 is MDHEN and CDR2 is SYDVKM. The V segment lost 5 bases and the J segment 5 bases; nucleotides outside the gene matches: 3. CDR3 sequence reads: CASSSGRVNNEQFF. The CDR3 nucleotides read TGTGCCAGCAGTAGCGGGAGGGTAAACAATGAGCAGTTCTTC.

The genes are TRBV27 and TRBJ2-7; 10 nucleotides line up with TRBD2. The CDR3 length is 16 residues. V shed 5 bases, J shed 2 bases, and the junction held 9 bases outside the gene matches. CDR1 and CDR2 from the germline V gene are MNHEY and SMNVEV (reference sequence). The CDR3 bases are TGTGCCAGCAGTCAATCCAGGACTAGCGGTCCCTACGAGCAGTACTTC. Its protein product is CASSQSRTSGPYEQYF.

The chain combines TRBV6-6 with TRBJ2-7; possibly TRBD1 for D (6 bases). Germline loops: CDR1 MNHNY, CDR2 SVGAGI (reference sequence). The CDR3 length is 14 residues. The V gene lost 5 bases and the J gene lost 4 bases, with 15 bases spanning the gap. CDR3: CASSPPGQQYEQYF. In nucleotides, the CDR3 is TGTGCCAGCAGTCCACCGGGACAACAATACGAGCAGTACTTC.

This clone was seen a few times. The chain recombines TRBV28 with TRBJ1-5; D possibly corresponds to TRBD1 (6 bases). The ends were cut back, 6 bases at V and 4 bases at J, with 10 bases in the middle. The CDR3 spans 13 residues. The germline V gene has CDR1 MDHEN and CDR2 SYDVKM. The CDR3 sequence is CASRPDRNQPQHF. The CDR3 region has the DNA TGTGCCAGCAGACCCGACAGGAATCAGCCCCAGCATTTT.

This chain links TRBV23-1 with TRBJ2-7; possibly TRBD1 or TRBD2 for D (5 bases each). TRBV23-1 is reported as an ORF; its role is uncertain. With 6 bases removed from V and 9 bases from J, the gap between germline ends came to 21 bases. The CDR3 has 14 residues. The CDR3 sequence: CASSPTPGRTGQYF. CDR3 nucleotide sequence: TGCGCCAGCAGCCCGACCCCGGGACGTACGGGGCAGTACTTC.

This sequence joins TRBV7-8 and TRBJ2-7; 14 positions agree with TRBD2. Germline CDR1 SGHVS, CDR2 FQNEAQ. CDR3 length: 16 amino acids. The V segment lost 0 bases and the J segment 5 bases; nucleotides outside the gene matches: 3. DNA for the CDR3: TGTGCCAGCAGCTTAGCCGGGACTAGCGGGAGAAACGAGCAGTACTTC. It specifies CASSLAGTSGRNEQYF.

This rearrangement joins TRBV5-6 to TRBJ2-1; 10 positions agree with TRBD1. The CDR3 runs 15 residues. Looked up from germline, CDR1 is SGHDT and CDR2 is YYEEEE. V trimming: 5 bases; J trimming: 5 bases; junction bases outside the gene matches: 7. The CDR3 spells CASRIRDRGNNEQFF. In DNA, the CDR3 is TGTGCCAGCAGAATCCGGGACAGGGGAAACAATGAGCAGTTCTTC.

CDR3 in DNA: TGTGCCTGGGACTTAAGATACCTTTCTGGACACCAGCGGGAGGTTGAGCAGTTCTTC. Protein: CAWDLRYLSGHQREVEQFF. The chain recombines TRBV30 with TRBJ2-1; 9 bases line up with TRBD2. After removal of 5 bases from V and 9 bases from J, the junction contained 26 bases not matched to a gene. The CDR3 has 19 amino acids. From germline, CDR1 is GTSNPN and CDR2 SVGIG (reference sequence).

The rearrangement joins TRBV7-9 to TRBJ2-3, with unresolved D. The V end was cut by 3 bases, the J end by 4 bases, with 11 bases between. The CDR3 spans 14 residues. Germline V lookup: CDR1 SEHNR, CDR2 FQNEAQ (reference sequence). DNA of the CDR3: TGTGCCAGCAGCTTTCCCAGGTCCGCAGATACGCAGTATTTT. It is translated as CASSFPRSADTQYF.

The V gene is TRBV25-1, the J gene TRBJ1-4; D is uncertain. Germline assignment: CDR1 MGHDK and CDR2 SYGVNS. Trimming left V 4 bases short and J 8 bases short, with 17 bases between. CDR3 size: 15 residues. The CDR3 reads CASSAQETVGEKLFF. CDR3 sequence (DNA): TGTGCCAGCAGTGCCCAGGAAACGGTAGGGGAAAAACTGTTTTTT.

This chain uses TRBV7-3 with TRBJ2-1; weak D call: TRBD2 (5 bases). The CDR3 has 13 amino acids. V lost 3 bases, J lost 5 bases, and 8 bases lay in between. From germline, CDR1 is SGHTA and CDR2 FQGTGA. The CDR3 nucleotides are TGTGCCAGCAGCTTTCTCGGGGACAATGAGCAGTTCTTC. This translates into CASSFLGDNEQFF.

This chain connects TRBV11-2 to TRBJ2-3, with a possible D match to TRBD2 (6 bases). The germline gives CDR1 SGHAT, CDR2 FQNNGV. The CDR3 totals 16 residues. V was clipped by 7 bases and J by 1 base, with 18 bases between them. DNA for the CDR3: TGTGCCAGCATCACCCGAGGAGGGTCGGGCACAGATACGCAGTATTTT. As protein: CASITRGGSGTDTQYF.

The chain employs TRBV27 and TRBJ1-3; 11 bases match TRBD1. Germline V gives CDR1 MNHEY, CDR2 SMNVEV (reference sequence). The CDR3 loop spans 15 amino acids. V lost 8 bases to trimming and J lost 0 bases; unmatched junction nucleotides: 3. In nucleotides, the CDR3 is TGTGCCAGCGGACAGGGGGCGGGCTCTGGAAACACCATATATTTT. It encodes CASGQGAGSGNTIYF.

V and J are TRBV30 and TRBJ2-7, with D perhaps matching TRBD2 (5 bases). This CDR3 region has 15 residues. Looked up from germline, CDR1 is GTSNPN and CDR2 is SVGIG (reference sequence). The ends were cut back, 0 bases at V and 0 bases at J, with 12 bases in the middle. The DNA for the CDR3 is TGTGCCTGGAGTGTAAGTAGCGAGACCTCCTACGAGCAGTACTTC. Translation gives CAWSVSSETSYEQYF.

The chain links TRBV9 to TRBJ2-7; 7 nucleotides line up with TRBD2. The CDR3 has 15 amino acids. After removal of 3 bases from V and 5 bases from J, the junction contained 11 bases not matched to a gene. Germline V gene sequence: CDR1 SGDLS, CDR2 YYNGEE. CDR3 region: CASSASGSESHEQYF. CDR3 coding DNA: TGTGCCAGCAGCGCTAGCGGCTCAGAGAGTCACGAGCAGTACTTC.

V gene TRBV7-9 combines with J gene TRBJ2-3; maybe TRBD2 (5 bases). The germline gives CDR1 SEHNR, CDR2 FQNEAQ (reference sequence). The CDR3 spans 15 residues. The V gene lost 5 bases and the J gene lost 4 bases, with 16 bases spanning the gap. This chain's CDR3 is CASSRTRVGADTQYF. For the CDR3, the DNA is TGTGCCAGCAGCCGGACGAGGGTGGGCGCAGATACGCAGTATTTT.

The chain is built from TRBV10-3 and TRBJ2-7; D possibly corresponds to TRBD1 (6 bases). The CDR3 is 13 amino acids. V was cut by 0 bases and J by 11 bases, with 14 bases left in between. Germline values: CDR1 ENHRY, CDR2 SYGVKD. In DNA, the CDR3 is TGTGCCATCAGTGAGTCAAGACAGGTTGGAGAGTACTTC. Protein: CAISESRQVGEYF.

CDR3 residues: CASTLSGRALNEQFF. The CDR3 coding sequence is TGTGCCAGCACCCTTAGCGGGAGGGCCCTCAATGAGCAGTTCTTC. This sequence joins TRBV27 and TRBJ2-1; TRBD2 agrees at 11 bases. This CDR3 region has 15 residues. CDR1 is MNHEY, CDR2 SMNVEV, per germline (reference sequence). Trimming took 7 bases from V and 6 from J; bases not matched to a gene: 8.

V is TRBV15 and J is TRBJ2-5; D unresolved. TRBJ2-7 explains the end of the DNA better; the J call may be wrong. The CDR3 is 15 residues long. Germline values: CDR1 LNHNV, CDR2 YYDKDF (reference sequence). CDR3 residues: CATSRGPLRSYEQYF. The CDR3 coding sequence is TGTGCCACCAGCAGAGGCCCCTTACGCTCCTACGAGCAGTACTTC.

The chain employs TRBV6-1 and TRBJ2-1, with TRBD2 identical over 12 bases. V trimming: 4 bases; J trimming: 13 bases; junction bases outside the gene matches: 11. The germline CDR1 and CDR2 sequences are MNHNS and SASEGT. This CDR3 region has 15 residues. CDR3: CASSVTGLAGVGQFF. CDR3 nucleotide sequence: TGTGCCAGCAGTGTAACGGGACTAGCGGGTGTAGGTCAGTTCTTC.

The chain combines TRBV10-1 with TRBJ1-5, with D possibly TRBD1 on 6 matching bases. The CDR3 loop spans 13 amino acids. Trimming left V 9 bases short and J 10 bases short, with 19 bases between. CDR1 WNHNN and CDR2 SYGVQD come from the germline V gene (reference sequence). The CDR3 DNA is TGCGCCAGTGTTCGGGGGCCGGCGGAACCCCAGCATTTT. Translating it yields CASVRGPAEPQHF.

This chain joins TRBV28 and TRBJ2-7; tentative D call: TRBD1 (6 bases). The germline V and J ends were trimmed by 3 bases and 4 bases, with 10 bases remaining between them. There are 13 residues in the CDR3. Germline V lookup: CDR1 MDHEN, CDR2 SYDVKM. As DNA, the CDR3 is TGTGCCAGCAGTTTCCCCGGACAGTACGAGCAGTACTTC. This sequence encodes CASSFPGQYEQYF.

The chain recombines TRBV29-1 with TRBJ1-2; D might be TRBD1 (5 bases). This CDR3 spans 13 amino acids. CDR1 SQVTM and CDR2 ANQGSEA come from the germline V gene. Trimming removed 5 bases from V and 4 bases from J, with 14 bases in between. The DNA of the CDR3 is TGCAGCGTTATGACAGCAACCTTCTATGGCTACACCTTC. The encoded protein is CSVMTATFYGYTF.

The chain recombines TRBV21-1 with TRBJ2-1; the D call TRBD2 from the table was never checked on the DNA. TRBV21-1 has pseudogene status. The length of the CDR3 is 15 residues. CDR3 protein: CARTNGLAGRVEQFF. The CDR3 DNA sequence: TGTGCCAGAACCAACGGGCTAGCGGGAAGAGTTGAGCAGTTCTTC.

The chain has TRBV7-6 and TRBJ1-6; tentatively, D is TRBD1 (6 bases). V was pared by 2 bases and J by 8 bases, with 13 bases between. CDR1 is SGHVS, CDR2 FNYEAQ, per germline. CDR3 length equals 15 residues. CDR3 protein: CASSLSVRGDSPLHF. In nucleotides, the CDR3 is TGTGCCAGCAGCTTAAGTGTCAGGGGAGATTCACCCCTCCACTTT.

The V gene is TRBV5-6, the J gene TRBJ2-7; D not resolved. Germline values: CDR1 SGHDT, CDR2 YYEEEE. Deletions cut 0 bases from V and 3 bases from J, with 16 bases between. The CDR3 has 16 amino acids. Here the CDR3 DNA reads TGTGCCAGCAGCTTGGCGACTCCGGTTCCCTTCTACGAGCAGTACTTC. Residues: CASSLATPVPFYEQYF.